This T cell receptor (beta chain) was identified in a study of OX40 agonist ivuxolimab in advanced cancers. Study information: Antecedent anti-PD-1, anti-PD-L1 or anti-CTLA-4 therapy was permissible, with around 41% having received some. Study-level results: People who partly responded at 0.1-3.0 mg/kg had some of the least clonal expansion seen.

Assay: immunoSEQ multiplex PCR; the TCRdb copy retains only in-frame clones and omits some. Here the sample spans 55,000 to 85,000 clones, roughly 85% being singletons. This clone was recorded only once. Its target is not known. The germline V and J ends were trimmed by 2 bases and 1 base, with 11 bases remaining between them. CDR1 is SGHAT, CDR2 FQNNGV, per germline. The CDR3 is 15 residues long. Sequences were derived from CD4+ or CD8+ T cells sorted from blood, sampled in a trial of the OX40 agonist ivuxolimab. The sequence was obtained from an adult with an advanced solid tumor such as melanoma, head and neck, liver or kidney cancer. The J gene is TRBJ1-1, the V gene TRBV11-2; D not resolved. The CDR3 coding sequence is TGTGCCAGCAGCTTATTTGCGTTGGGGAACACTGAAGCTTTCTTT. This encodes CASSLFALGNTEAFF.